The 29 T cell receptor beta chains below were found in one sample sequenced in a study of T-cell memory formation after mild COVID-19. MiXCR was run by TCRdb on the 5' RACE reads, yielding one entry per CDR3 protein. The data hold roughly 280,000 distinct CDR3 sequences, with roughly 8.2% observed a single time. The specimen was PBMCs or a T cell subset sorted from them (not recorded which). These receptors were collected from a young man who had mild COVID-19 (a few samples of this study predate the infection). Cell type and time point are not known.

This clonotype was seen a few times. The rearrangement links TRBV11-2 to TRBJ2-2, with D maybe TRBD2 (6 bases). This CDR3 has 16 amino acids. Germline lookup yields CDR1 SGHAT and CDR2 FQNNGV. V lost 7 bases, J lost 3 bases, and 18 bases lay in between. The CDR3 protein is CASTTEGRSYTGELFF. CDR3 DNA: TGTGCCAGCACCACCGAGGGGAGGTCATACACCGGGGAGCTGTTTTTT.

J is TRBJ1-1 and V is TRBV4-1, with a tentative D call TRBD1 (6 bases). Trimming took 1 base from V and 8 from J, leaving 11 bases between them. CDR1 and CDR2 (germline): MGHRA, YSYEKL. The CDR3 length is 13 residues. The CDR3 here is CASSQVQDREAFF. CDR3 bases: TGCGCCAGCAGCCAAGTTCAAGACAGGGAAGCTTTCTTT.

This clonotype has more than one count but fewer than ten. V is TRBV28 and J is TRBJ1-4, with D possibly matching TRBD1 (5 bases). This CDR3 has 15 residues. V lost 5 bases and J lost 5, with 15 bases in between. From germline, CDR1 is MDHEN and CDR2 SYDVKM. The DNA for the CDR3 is TGTGCCAGCAGTCCCGGAGGACGACAGAATGAAAAACTGTTTTTT. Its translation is CASSPGGRQNEKLFF. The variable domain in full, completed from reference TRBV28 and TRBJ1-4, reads DVKVTQSSRYLVKRTGEKVFLECVQDMDHENMFWYRQDPGLGLRLIYFSYDVKMKEKGDIPEGYSVSREKKERFSLILESASTNQTSMYLCASSPGGRQNEKLFFGSGTQLSVL.

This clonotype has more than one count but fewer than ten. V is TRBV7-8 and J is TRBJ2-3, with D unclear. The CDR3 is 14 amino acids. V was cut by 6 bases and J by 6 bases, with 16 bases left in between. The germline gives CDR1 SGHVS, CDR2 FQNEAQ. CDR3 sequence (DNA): TGTGCCAGCAGGCCAGCAAGGGTTTCGGATACGCAGTATTTT. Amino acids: CASRPARVSDTQYF.

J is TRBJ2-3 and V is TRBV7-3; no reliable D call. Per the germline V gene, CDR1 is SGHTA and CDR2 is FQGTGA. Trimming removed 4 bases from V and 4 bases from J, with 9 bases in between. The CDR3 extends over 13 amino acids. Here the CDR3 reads CASSSRRPDTQYF. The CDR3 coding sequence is TGTGCCAGCAGCTCCCGGCGGCCAGATACGCAGTATTTT.

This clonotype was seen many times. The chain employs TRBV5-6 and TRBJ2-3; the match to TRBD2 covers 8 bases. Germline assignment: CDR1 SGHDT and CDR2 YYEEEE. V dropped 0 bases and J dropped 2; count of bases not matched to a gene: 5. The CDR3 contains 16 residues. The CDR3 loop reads CASSLAAGAPTDTQYF. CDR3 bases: TGTGCCAGCAGCTTGGCAGCGGGGGCGCCCACAGATACGCAGTATTTT.

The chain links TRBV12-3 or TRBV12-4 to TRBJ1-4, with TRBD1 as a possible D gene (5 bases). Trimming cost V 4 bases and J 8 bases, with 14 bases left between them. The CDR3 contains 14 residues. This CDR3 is CASSSTGAGEKLFF. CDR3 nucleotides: TGTGCCAGCAGTTCTACCGGGGCGGGAGAAAAACTGTTTTTT.

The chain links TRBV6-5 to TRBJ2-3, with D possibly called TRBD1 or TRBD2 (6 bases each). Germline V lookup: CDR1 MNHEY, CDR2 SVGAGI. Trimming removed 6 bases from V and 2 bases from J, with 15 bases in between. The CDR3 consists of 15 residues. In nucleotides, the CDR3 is TGTGCCAGCAGGATGGACGGGGGCCCCACAGATACGCAGTATTTT. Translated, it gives CASRMDGGPTDTQYF.

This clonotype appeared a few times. DNA for the CDR3: TGTGCCAGCAGCAGGGACCTAGCGGTCACAGATACGCAGTATTTT. Its translation: CASSRDLAVTDTQYF. This rearrangement joins TRBV11-1 to TRBJ2-3; TRBD2 matches at 7 bases. This CDR3 spans 15 amino acids. V gave up 5 bases and J gave up 2 bases; unmatched junction bases: 7. Germline CDR1 SGHAT, CDR2 FQDESV (reference sequence).

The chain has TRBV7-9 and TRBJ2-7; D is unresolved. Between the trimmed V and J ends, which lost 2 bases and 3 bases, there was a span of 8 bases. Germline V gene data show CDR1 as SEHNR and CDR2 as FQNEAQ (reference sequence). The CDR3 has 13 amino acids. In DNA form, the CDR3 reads TGTGCCAGCAGCTTACTCCGGAACTACGAGCAGTACTTC. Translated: CASSLLRNYEQYF.

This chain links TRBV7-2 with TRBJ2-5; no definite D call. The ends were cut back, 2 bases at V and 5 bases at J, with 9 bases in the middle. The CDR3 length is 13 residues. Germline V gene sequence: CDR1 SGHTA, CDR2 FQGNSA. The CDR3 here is CASSLLVWETQYF. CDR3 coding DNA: TGTGCCAGCAGCTTACTAGTCTGGGAGACCCAGTACTTC.

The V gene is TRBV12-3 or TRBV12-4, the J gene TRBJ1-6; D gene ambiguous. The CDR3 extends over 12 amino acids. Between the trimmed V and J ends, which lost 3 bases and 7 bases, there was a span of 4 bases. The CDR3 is CASSFPNSPLHF. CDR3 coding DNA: TGTGCCAGCAGTTTCCCCAATTCACCCCTCCACTTT.

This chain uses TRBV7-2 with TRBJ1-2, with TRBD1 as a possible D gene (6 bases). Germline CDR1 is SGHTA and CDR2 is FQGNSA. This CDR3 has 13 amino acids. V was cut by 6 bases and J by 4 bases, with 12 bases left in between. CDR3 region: CASSRRGLYGYTF. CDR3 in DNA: TGTGCCAGCAGTCGCAGGGGCCTCTATGGCTACACCTTC.

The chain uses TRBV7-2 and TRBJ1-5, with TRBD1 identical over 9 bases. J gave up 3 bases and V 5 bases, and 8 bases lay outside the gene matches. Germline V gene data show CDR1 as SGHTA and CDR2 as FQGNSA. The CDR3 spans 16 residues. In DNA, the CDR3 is TGTGCCAGCAGCCGACTAGGACAGGGGAACAATCAGCCCCAGCATTTT. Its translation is CASSRLGQGNNQPQHF.

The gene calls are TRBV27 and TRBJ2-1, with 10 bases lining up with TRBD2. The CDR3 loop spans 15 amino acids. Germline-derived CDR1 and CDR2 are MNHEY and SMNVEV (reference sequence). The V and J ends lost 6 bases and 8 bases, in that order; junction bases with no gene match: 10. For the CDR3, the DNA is TGTGCCAGCAGCTTGTGGACTAGCGGACCCCATGAGCAGTTCTTC. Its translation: CASSLWTSGPHEQFF.

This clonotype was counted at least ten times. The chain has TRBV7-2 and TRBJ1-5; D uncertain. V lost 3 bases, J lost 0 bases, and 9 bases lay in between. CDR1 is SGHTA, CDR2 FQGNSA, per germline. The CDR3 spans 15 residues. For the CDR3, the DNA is TGTGCCAGCAGCTTTCGCCCTTATAGCAATCAGCCCCAGCATTTT. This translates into CASSFRPYSNQPQHF.

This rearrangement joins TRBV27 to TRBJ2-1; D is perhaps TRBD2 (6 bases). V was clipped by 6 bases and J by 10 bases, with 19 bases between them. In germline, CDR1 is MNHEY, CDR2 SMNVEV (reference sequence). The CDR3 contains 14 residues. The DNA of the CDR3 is TGTGCCAGCAGGGGGGGTCTCCACCCGAACGAGCAGTTCTTC. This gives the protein CASRGGLHPNEQFF.

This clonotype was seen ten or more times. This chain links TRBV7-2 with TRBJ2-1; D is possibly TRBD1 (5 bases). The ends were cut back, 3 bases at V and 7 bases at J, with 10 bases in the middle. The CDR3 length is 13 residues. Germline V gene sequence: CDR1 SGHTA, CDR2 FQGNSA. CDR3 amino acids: CASSLGPQNEQFF. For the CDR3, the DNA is TGTGCCAGCAGCTTGGGGCCGCAGAATGAGCAGTTCTTC.

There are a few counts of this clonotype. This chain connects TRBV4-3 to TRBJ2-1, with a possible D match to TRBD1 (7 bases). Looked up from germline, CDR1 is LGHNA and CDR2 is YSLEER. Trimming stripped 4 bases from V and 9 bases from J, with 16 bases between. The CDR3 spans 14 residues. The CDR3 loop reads CASSPYSGGGEQFF. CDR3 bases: TGCGCCAGCAGCCCCTACTCAGGGGGAGGTGAGCAGTTCTTC.

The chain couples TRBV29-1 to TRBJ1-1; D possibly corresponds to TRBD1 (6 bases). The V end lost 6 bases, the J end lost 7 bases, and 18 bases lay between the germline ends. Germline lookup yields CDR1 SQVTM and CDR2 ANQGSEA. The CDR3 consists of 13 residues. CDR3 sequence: CSVAVQGRGEAFF. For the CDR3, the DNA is TGCAGCGTGGCCGTACAGGGAAGGGGTGAAGCTTTCTTT. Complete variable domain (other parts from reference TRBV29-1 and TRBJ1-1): SAVISQKPSRDICQRGTSLTIQCQVDSQVTMMFWYRQQPGQSLTLIATANQGSEATYESGFVIDKFPISRPNLTFSTLTVSNMSPEDSSIYLCSVAVQGRGEAFFGQGTRLTVV.

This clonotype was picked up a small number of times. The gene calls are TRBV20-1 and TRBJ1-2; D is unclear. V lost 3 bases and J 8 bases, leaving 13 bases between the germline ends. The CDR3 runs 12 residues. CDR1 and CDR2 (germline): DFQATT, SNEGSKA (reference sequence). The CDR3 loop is CSASFGDYGYTF. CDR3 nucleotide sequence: TGCAGTGCTAGTTTCGGGGATTACGGCTACACCTTC.

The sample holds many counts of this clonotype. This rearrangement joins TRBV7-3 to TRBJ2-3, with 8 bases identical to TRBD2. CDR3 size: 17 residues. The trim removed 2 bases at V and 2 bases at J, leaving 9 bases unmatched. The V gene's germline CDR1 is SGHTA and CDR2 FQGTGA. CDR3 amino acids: CASSLEGGGTFTDTQYF. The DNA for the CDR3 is TGTGCCAGCAGCTTAGAGGGCGGGGGGACCTTCACAGATACGCAGTATTTT.

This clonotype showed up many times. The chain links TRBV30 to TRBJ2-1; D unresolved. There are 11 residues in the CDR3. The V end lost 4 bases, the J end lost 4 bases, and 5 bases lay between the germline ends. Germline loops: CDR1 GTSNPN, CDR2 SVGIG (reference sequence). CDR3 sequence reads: CAWNPYNEQFF. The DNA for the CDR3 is TGTGCCTGGAATCCTTACAATGAGCAGTTCTTC.

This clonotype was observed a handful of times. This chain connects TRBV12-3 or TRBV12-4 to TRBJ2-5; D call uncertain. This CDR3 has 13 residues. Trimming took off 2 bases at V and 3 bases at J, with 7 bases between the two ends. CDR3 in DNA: TGTGCCAGCAGTTTATACCTTGAAGAGACCCAGTACTTC. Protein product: CASSLYLEETQYF.

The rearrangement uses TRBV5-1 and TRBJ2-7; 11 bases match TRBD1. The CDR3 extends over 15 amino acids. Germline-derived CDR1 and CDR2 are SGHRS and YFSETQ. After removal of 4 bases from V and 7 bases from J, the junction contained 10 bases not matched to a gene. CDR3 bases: TGCGCCAGCAGCCTCGATAGGACAGGGGGCGAAGAGCAGTACTTC. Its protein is CASSLDRTGGEEQYF.

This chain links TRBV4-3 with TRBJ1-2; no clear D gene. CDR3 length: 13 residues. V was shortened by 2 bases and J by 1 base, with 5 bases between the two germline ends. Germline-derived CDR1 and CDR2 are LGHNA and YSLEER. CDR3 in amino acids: CASSQQDNYGYTF. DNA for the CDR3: TGCGCCAGCAGCCAACAGGATAACTATGGCTACACCTTC.

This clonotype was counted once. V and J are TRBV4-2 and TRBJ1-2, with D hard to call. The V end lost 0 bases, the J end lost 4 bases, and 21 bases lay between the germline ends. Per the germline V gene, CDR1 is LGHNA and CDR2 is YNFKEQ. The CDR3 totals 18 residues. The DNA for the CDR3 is TGTGCCAGCAGCCAAGATTTTTCTGGCGGGGAACTATGCTATGGCTACACCTTC. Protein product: CASSQDFSGGELCYGYTF.

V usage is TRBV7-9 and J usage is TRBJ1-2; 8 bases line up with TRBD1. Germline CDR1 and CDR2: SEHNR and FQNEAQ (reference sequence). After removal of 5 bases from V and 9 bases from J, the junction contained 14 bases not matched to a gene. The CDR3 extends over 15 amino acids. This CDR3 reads CASSPRGQGSVRYTF. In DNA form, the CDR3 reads TGTGCCAGCAGCCCCAGGGGGCAGGGGTCGGTTCGCTACACCTTC.

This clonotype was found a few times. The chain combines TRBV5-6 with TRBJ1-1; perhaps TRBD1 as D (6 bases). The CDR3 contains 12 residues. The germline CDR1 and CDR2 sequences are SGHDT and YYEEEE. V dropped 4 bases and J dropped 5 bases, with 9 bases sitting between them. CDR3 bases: TGTGCCAGCAGCCGGACAGTTACTGAAGCTTTCTTT. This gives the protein CASSRTVTEAFF.